This T cell receptor (beta chain) was sequenced in a study of OX40 agonist ivuxolimab in advanced cancers. Broadly, across the study: Ivuxolimab was a fully human IgG2 agonistic monoclonal antibody targeting the costimulatory receptor OX40 (CD134). A male proportion of roughly 80% and a mean age of approximately 58 years, ranging from roughly 23 to 90, were recorded for the dose-escalation cohort. Intravenous ivuxolimab was administered to patients every 2 weeks at six dose levels: 0.01, 0.1, 0.3, 1.5, 3 and 10 mg/kg. The paper covers the monotherapy dose-escalation part of the phase I ivuxolimab trial, which included N of about 50 patients. Partial responses occurred in three dose-escalation patients: two with cutaneous melanoma and one with hepatocellular carcinoma. The point of sequencing TCRbeta in the periphery was to test whether ivuxolimab changed TCR sequence diversity and drove clonal T-cell expansion. Patients were allowed to have had prior anti-PD-1, anti-PD-L1 or anti-CTLA-4 therapy, and roughly two fifths of the dose-escalation patients had been treated with checkpoint inhibitors. Of the roughly 50 dose-escalation patients, hepatocellular carcinoma was present in about 20, melanoma in around 15, renal cell carcinoma in 9 and head and neck cancer in 9. What the work shows at the level of the full study, not this receptor alone: The antigen specificity of the peripheral T cells that underwent clonal expansion was not determined. Low levels of normalized T-cell clonal expansion were also seen in some patients who did not respond. After ivuxolimab, more expanded clones were found on average in CD8+ T cells than in CD4+ T cells. Partial responders in the 0.1-3.0 mg/kg groups had among the lowest normalized peripheral clonal expansion, especially among CD8+ T cells. At doses of 0.1 to 3.0 mg/kg, clonal expansion of both CD4+ and CD8+ T cells in blood was seen between baseline and week 6.

To sequence the TCRbeta CDR3 region, genomic DNA was isolated from the sorted cells. The immunoSEQ Assay was used for sequencing of TCRbeta CDR3 regions. In its TCRdb copy, this immuneACCESS table keeps in-frame sequences only and misses some clones. Where compared with another copy, unresolved V genes explain less than half of these, and the others have no known cause. The sample table holds more than 75,000 clones, of which about 88% were seen once. Roughly 0.9% of the sample comes from the top ten. The trial excluded patients who had a history of autoimmune disease or were on systemic immunosuppression. In every dose cohort, peripheral blood was drawn for TCR sequencing at baseline, cycle 4 day 1, and cycle 7 day 1. Samples came from an open-label, multicenter, first-in-human phase I dose-escalation trial of ivuxolimab. Adults with locally advanced or metastatic melanoma, renal cell carcinoma, hepatocellular carcinoma or head and neck squamous cell carcinoma were enrolled in the trial. Before TCR sequencing, CD4+ T cells and CD8+ T cells from peripheral blood were sorted into separate populations.

With regard to this clone: What antigen it recognizes has not been identified. Base qualities are not provided; no much larger clone lies one nucleotide away.

The starting material was CD4+ or CD8+ T cells sorted from blood, obtained in a trial of the OX40 agonist ivuxolimab. The receptor was derived from an adult with an advanced solid tumor such as melanoma, head and neck, liver or kidney cancer.

The CDR3 loop reads CASSAGRIGKSNQPQHF. Here is the DNA: TGTGCCAGCAGCGCGGGGAGGATCGGGAAAAGCAATCAGCCCCAGCATTTT. This sequence uses TRBV21-1 and TRBJ1-5. TRBV21-1 is tagged as a pseudogene. Reading from cysteine to phenylalanine, the CDR3 counts 17 amino acids. Just the 51-base CDR3 DNA is kept, in frame starting at base 1.